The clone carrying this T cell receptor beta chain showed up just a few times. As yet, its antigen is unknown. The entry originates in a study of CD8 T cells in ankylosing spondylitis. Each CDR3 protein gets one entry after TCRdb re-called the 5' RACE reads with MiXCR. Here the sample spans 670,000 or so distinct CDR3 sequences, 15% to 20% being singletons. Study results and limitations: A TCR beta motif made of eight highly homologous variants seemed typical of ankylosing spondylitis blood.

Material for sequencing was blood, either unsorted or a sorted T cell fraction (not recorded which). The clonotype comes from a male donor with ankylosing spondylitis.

For the CDR3, the DNA is TGTGCCAGCAGCCGAGGACAGAACGTGAACACTGAAGCTTTCTTT. Its protein is CASSRGQNVNTEAFF. The rearrangement joins TRBV7-9 to TRBJ1-1, with D perhaps matching TRBD1 (6 bases). The CDR3 sequence is 15 residues long. Germline V gene sequence: CDR1 SEHNR, CDR2 FQNEAQ (reference sequence). V was pared by 5 bases and J by 0 bases, with 13 bases between.